What follows are 10 T cell receptor beta chains derived from one specimen sequenced in a study of beta chain features in type 1 diabetes. Their specific antigens are unknown. Isolated RNA was reverse transcribed in full, so expressed TCRB transcripts were sequenced. Sequencing used immunoSEQ multiplex PCR; TCRdb keeps in-frame clones, though not all of them. In the table there are roughly 150,000 clones, approximately 8% of which are singletons. Overall study findings and caveats: The study found moderately but significantly shorter TCRB CDR3s in all four CD4+ subsets of Type 1 diabetes patients.

Sample: central memory CD4+ T cells from blood. The receptors were sampled from a man aged 18 to 35 with type 1 diabetes.

This clone was picked up a small number of times. The chain is built from TRBV28 and TRBJ2-3, with TRBD1 matching 9 bases. Germline V gene data show CDR1 as MDHEN and CDR2 as SYDVKM. J lost 3 bases, V lost 2 bases, and 3 bases had no gene match. The CDR3 extends over 15 amino acids. The CDR3 nucleotides read TGTGCCAGCAGTTTAGGGGGACAGGGTACAGATACGCAGTATTTT. It encodes CASSLGGQGTDTQYF.

The chain is built from TRBV28 and TRBJ2-1; maybe TRBD2 (5 bases). The V end lost 7 bases, the J end lost 4 bases, and 17 bases lay between the germline ends. The CDR3 sequence is 15 residues long. In germline, CDR1 is MDHEN, CDR2 SYDVKM. CDR3 sequence (DNA): TGTGCCAGCAAACACTCGGGAAAGTATTACAATGAGCAGTTCTTC. It yields the protein CASKHSGKYYNEQFF.

This clone was seen more than once but under ten times. The chain couples TRBV11-2 to TRBJ2-3; perhaps TRBD1 as D (6 bases). Trimming stripped 6 bases from V and 6 bases from J, with 10 bases between. Germline CDR1 and CDR2: SGHAT and FQNNGV. The CDR3 extends over 12 amino acids. In DNA form, the CDR3 reads TGTGCCAGCAGAACTCAGGGGGATACGCAGTATTTT. Its protein is CASRTQGDTQYF.

This clone was seen repeatedly, ten times or more. The chain uses TRBV29-1 and TRBJ1-1; no reliable D call. With 6 bases removed from V and 3 bases from J, the gap between germline ends came to 17 bases. The length of the CDR3 is 14 residues. CDR1 SQVTM and CDR2 ANQGSEA come from the germline V gene. CDR3 DNA: TGCAGCGTCTTGAATCTCGTGGCTTACACTGAAGCTTTCTTT. Its protein is CSVLNLVAYTEAFF.

The rearrangement links TRBV7-2 to TRBJ2-5; D is unclear. V lost 4 bases and J lost 5, with 8 bases in between. The germline V gene has CDR1 SGHTA and CDR2 FQGNSA. The CDR3 has 12 residues. The CDR3 region is CASSSYLETQYF. The CDR3 DNA sequence: TGTGCCAGCAGCTCTTATTTGGAGACCCAGTACTTC.

The sample holds many counts of this clone. V usage is TRBV6-5 and J usage is TRBJ1-5; D unclear. CDR1 is MNHEY, CDR2 SVGAGI, per germline. Trimming took off 0 bases at V and 6 bases at J, with 9 bases between the two ends. The CDR3 totals 14 residues. The CDR3 coding sequence is TGTGCCAGCAGTTACTCGGTAGACTCTCAGCCCCAGCATTTT. Translated, it gives CASSYSVDSQPQHF.

This clone has just a few counts. V is TRBV18 and J is TRBJ2-7, with 9 bases matching TRBD1. V lost 3 bases and J lost 7; bases outside the gene matches: 13. CDR1 and CDR2 from the germline V gene are KGHSH and LQKENI. The length of the CDR3 is 16 residues. The CDR3 DNA reads as TGTGCCAGCTCACCCAACTACCCGGGACAGGGTGGAGAGCAGTACTTC. Its protein product is CASSPNYPGQGGEQYF.

J is TRBJ1-2 and V is TRBV5-4; tentative D call: TRBD1 (6 bases). Trimming took off 4 bases at V and 4 bases at J, with 14 bases between the two ends. Germline values: CDR1 SGHNT, CDR2 YYREEE (reference sequence). CDR3 size: 14 residues. The CDR3 reads CASSKNRDTYGYTF. In nucleotides, the CDR3 is TGTGCCAGCAGCAAAAACAGGGATACCTATGGCTACACCTTC. The variable domain in full, with the rest retrieved from reference TRBV5-4 and TRBJ1-2, is ETGVTQSPTHLIKTRGQQVTLRCSSQSGHNTVSWYQQALGQGPQFIFQYYREEENGRGNFPPRFSGLQFPNYSSELNVNALELDDSALYLCASSKNRDTYGYTFGSGTRLTVV.

This sequence joins TRBV6-6 and TRBJ1-5; D is undetermined. Germline V lookup: CDR1 MNHNY, CDR2 SVGAGI (reference sequence). CDR3 length: 13 residues. The V end lost 5 bases, the J end lost 0 bases, and 5 bases lay between the germline ends. CDR3 sequence reads: CASSPSSNQPQHF. CDR3 bases: TGTGCCAGCAGTCCGTCTAGCAATCAGCCCCAGCATTTT.

The chain employs TRBV20-1 and TRBJ1-2; D gene unclear. Germline CDR1 and CDR2: DFQATT and SNEGSKA (reference sequence). The CDR3 covers 11 residues. Trimming pared 7 bases from V and 5 bases from J, leaving 11 bases between. CDR3 protein: CSVGGEYGYTF. Here the CDR3 DNA reads TGCAGTGTAGGTGGGGAGTATGGCTACACCTTC.